Listed below are T cell receptor beta chains from one sample, sequenced in a study of blood T cell repertoires in COVID-19. Method: immunoSEQ multiplex PCR; TCRdb's copy keeps in-frame clones and lacks some. The table shows approximately 270,000 clones, with roughly 86% occurring only once. Sequencing was carried out using PBMCs or T cells enriched from blood (not recorded which). These receptors all come from a woman aged 55-69 years who had recovered from COVID-19. The CDR3 runs from the conserved cysteine through the conserved F or W. D genes are given only for firm matches. The size of a clone is reported for some rows only, either as once, few or many, or as a class for expanded clones.

TRBV5-8,TRBJ2-1,-,TRBD1,CASTVPGQGTDEQFF,TGTGCCAGCACCGTCCCGGGACAGGGAACGGATGAGCAGTTCTTC
TRBV4-1,TRBJ1-5,-,TRBD1,CASSQPKTGSRQPQHF,TGCGCCAGCAGCCAACCAAAGACAGGGAGTCGACAGCCCCAGCATTTT
TRBV28,TRBJ2-5,-,TRBD1,CASSLFQQGMETQYF,TGTGCCAGCAGTTTATTCCAACAGGGGATGGAGACCCAGTACTTC
TRBV28,TRBJ1-4,-,TRBD1,CASSAGTGGEKLFF,TGTGCCAGCAGCGCCGGGACAGGGGGCGAAAAACTGTTTTTT
TRBV19,TRBJ1-5,-,TRBD1,CASTGTGVLYSNQPQHF,TGTGCCAGTACCGGGACAGGGGTCTTATATAGCAATCAGCCCCAGCATTTT
TRBV9,TRBJ1-1,-,-,CASSELSGTEAFF,TGTGCCAGCAGCGAATTGTCGGGCACTGAAGCTTTCTTT
TRBV3-1/TRBV3-2,TRBJ1-2,-,-,CASSQDWGGPNYGYTF,TGTGCCAGCAGCCAAGATTGGGGGGGACCTAACTATGGCTACACCTTC
TRBV14,TRBJ2-5,-,TRBD2,CASSQDRASGSEETQYF,TGTGCCAGCAGCCAAGATCGGGCTAGCGGGAGTGAAGAGACCCAGTACTTC
TRBV5-1,TRBJ2-3,once,TRBD1,CASSPQGVADTQYF,TGCGCCAGCAGCCCACAGGGGGTTGCAGATACGCAGTATTTT
TRBV24-1,TRBJ2-5,-,-,CATADPGLETQYF,TGTGCCACCGCGGATCCAGGGCTAGAGACCCAGTACTTC
TRBV7-9,TRBJ1-2,few,-,CASSLGARNYGYTF,TGTGCCAGCAGCTTAGGGGCCAGAAACTATGGCTACACCTTC
TRBV10-2,TRBJ1-1,-,TRBD1,CASSDEQGVTEAFF,TGCGCCAGCAGCGACGAACAGGGGGTCACTGAAGCTTTCTTT
TRBV18,TRBJ2-5,-,-,CASSPGQETQYF,TGTGCCAGCTCACCCGGGCAAGAGACCCAGTACTTC
TRBV5-1,TRBJ2-5,-,-,CASSWDTAQETQYF,TGCGCCAGCAGCTGGGACACTGCGCAAGAGACCCAGTACTTC
TRBV5-4,TRBJ1-3,-,-,CASSPDFLSGNTIYF,TGTGCCAGCAGCCCGGACTTTCTCTCTGGAAACACCATATATTTT
TRBV2,TRBJ2-7,-,-,CASSFSYEQYF,TGTGCCAGCAGTTTCAGCTACGAGCAGTACTTC
TRBV10-3,TRBJ2-1,-,TRBD2,CASGLAEANEQFF,TGTGCCTCGGGACTAGCGGAGGCTAATGAGCAGTTCTTC
TRBV10-3,TRBJ2-1,-,-,CATRGASDEQFF,TGTGCCACACGGGGGGCCTCAGACGAGCAGTTCTTC
TRBV2,TRBJ1-5,once,TRBD1,CASSNMDRGDQPQHF,TGTGCCAGCAGTAATATGGACAGGGGTGATCAGCCCCAGCATTTT
TRBV18,TRBJ2-7,-,TRBD1,CASSLGQGRTYEQYF,TGTGCCAGCTCATTAGGACAGGGAAGAACCTACGAGCAGTACTTC
TRBV30,TRBJ1-2,few,-,CAWSSGSTYGYTF,TGTGCCTGGAGCAGCGGCAGTACCTATGGCTACACCTTC
TRBV5-1,TRBJ2-2,-,-,CASSWPRDTGELFF,TGCGCCAGCAGCTGGCCCAGGGACACCGGGGAGCTGTTTTTT
TRBV19,TRBJ1-1,-,TRBD1,CASSSSGGRGVAQAFF,TGTGCCAGTAGTAGCTCAGGGGGACGGGGTGTAGCACAAGCTTTCTTT
TRBV5-1,TRBJ2-1,-,TRBD2,CASSLPSGSGNEQFF,TGCGCCAGCAGCTTGCCTAGCGGGAGTGGCAATGAGCAGTTCTTC
TRBV5-1,TRBJ2-2,-,TRBD2,CASSPLGGGNTGELFF,TGCGCCAGCAGCCCCCTCGGGGGGGGGAACACCGGGGAGCTGTTTTTT
TRBV7-8,TRBJ2-7,-,TRBD2,CASSPWASGTSYEQYF,TGTGCCAGCAGCCCCTGGGCTAGCGGGACTTCCTACGAGCAGTACTTC
TRBV2,TRBJ2-3,-,-,CASRSGGDTQYF,TGTGCCAGCAGATCGGGTGGAGATACGCAGTATTTT
TRBV10-3,TRBJ2-3,-,-,CAITDGTVGGDTQYF,TGTGCCATCACCGATGGGACAGTGGGGGGAGATACGCAGTATTTT
TRBV28,TRBJ2-7,-,-,CASSFSSYEQYF,TGTGCCAGCAGTTTCAGCTCCTACGAGCAGTACTTC
TRBV4-1,TRBJ2-1,-,-,CASSQDPSNVYSYNEQFF,TGCGCCAGCAGCCAAGATCCTAGCAACGTCTACTCCTACAATGAGCAGTTCTTC
TRBV10-3,TRBJ1-2,-,TRBD1,CAISEGAGTGVYAGYTF,TGTGCCATCAGTGAGGGCGCCGGGACAGGGGTGTACGCAGGCTACACCTTC
TRBV7-9,TRBJ1-1,-,-,CASSPWSRMNTEAFF,TGTGCCAGCAGCCCCTGGTCCAGAATGAACACTGAAGCTTTCTTT
TRBV7-9,TRBJ1-4,-,-,CASSPPPVNEKLFF,TGTGCCAGCAGCCCCCCCCCGGTTAATGAAAAACTGTTTTTT
TRBV10-3,TRBJ2-1,-,TRBD1,CAITDRVAYNEQFF,TGTGCCATCACCGACAGGGTCGCCTACAATGAGCAGTTCTTC
TRBV30,TRBJ2-1,-,TRBD2,CAWSAGLAGTEQFF,TGTGCCTGGAGTGCGGGACTAGCGGGGACTGAGCAGTTCTTC
TRBV9,TRBJ1-3,-,-,CASTVSPGNTIYF,TGTGCCAGCACGGTTAGCCCTGGAAACACCATATATTTT
TRBV7-7,TRBJ2-1,once,TRBD2,CASSLGLAGEHEQFF,TGTGCTAGCAGCTTAGGACTAGCGGGAGAGCATGAGCAGTTCTTC
TRBV7-3,TRBJ1-2,-,-,CASSPSGALGYTF,TGTGCCAGCAGCCCATCAGGGGCCCTCGGCTACACCTTC
TRBV9,TRBJ2-1,-,TRBD2,CASSELAGGLNEQFF,TGTGCCAGCAGCGAACTAGCGGGGGGGCTTAATGAGCAGTTCTTC